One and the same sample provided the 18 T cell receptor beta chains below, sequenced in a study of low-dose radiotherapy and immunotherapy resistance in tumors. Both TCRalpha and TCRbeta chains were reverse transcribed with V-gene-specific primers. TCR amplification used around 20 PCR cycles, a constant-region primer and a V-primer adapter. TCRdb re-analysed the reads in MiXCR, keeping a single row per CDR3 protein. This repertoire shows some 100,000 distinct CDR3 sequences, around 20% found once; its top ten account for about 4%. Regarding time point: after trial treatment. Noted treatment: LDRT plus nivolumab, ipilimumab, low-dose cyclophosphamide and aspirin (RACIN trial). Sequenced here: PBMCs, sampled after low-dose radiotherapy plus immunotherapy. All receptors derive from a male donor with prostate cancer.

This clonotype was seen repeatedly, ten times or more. The CDR3 coding sequence is TGTGCCAGCAGCTTAGATAGAGCGGGGGGGATCTACGAGCAGTACTTC. This sequence encodes CASSLDRAGGIYEQYF. V usage is TRBV11-2 and J usage is TRBJ2-7; 10 bases map to TRBD2. Germline CDR1 and CDR2: SGHAT and FQNNGV. This CDR3 contains 16 residues. V lost 0 bases, J lost 3 bases, and 5 bases stayed unmatched.

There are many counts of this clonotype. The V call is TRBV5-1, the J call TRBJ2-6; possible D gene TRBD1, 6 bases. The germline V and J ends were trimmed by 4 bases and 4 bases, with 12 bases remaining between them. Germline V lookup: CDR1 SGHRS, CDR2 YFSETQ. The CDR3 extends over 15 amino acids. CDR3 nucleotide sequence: TGCGCCAGCAGCGGACAGTTCGCCGGGGCCAACGTCCTGACTTTC. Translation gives CASSGQFAGANVLTF.

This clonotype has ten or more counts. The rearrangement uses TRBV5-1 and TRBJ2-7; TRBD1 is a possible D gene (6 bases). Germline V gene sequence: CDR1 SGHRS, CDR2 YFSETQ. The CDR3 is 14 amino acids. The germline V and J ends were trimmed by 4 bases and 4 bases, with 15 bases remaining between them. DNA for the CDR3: TGCGCCAGCAGCCTGCGGCAGGGGCCTTACGAGCAGTACTTC. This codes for CASSLRQGPYEQYF.

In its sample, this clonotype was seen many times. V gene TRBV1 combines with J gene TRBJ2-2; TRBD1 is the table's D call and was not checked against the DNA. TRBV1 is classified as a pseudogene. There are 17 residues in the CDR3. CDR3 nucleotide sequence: TGCACCAGCAGCGACGCCACCCGGGGGCCAAGGGGCGGGGAGCTGTTTTTT. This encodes CTSSDATRGPRGGELFF.

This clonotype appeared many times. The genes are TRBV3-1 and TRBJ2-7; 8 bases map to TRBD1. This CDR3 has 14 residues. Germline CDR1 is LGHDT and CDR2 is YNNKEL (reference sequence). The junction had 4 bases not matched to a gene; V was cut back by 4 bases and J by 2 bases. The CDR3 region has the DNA TGTGCCAGCAGCCCGGGACAGGTTCCCTACGAGCAGTACTTC. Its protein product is CASSPGQVPYEQYF.

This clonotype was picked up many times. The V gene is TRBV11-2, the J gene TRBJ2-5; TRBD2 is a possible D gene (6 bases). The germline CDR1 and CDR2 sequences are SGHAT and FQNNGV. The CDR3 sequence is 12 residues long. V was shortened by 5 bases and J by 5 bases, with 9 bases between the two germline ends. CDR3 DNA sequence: TGTGCCAGCAGCGTTGGAGGGGAGACCCAGTACTTC. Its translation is CASSVGGETQYF.

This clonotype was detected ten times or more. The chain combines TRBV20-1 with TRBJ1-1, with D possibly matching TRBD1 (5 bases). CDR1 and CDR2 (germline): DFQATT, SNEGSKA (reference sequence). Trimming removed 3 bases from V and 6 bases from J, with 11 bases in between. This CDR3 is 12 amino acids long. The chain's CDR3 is CSARGWGAEAFF. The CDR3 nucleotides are TGCAGTGCTAGGGGCTGGGGGGCTGAAGCTTTCTTT.

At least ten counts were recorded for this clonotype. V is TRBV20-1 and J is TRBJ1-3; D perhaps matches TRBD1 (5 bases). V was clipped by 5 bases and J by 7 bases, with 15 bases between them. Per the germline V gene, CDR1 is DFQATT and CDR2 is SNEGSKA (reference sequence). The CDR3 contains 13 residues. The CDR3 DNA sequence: TGCAGTGCTCCAGAGCCGGGGCGGAACACCATATATTTT. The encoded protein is CSAPEPGRNTIYF.

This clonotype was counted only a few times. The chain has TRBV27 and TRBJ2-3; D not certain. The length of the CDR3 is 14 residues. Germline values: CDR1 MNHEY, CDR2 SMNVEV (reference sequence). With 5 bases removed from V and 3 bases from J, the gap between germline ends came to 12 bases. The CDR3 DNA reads TGTGCCAGCAGTCCCTCGGGCTTTACAGATACGCAGTATTTT. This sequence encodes CASSPSGFTDTQYF.

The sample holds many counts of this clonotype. CDR3 coding DNA: TGTGCCAGCAGTGGTAAACAGGGTTCCTACGAGCAGTACTTC. It codes for CASSGKQGSYEQYF. The chain links TRBV2 to TRBJ2-7; maybe TRBD1 (6 bases). V lost 4 bases, J lost 1 base, and 11 bases lay in between. Germline V gene data show CDR1 as SNHLY and CDR2 as FYNNEI. The CDR3 consists of 14 residues.

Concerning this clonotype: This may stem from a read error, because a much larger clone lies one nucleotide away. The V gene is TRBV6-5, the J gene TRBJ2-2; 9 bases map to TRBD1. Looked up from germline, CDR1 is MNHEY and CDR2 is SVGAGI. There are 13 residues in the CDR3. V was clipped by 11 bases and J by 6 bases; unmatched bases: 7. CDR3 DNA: TGTGCCGGCCACGGGACAGGGCCCGGGGAGCTGTTTTTT. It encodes CAGHGTGPGELFF.

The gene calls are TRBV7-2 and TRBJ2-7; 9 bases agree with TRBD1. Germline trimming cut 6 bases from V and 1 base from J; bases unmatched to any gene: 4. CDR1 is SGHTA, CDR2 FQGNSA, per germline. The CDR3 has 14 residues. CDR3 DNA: TGTGCCAGCAGAAAGACAGGGGGATCCTACGAGCAGTACTTC. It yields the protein CASRKTGGSYEQYF.

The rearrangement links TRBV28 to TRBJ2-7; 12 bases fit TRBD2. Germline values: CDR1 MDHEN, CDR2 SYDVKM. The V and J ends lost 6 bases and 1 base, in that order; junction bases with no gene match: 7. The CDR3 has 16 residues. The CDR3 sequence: CASSRLAGVLSYEQYF. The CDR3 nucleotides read TGTGCCAGCAGCCGACTAGCGGGAGTTTTATCCTACGAGCAGTACTTC.

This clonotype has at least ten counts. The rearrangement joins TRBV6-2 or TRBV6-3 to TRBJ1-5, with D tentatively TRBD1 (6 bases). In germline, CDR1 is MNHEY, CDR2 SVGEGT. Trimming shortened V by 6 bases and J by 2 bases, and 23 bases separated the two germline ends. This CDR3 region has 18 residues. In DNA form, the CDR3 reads TGTGCCAGCAGCCCTGCCCATCAAAGCGGACAGCGCAATCAGCCCCAGCATTTT. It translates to CASSPAHQSGQRNQPQHF.

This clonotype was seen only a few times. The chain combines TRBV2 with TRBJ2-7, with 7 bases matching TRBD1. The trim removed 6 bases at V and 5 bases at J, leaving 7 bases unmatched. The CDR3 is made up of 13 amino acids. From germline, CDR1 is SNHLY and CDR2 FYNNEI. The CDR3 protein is CASRIDRANEQYF. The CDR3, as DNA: TGTGCCAGCAGGATCGACAGGGCAAACGAGCAGTACTTC.

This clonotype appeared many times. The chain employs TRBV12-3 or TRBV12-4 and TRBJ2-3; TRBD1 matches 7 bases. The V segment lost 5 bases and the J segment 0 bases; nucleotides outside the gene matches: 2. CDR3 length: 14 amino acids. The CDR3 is CASSGTASTDTQYF. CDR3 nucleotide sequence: TGTGCCAGCAGTGGGACAGCCAGCACAGATACGCAGTATTTT.

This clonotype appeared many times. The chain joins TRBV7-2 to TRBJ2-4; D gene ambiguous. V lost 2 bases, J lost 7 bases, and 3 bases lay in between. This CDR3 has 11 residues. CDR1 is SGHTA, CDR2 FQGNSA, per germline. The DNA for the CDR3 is TGTGCCAGCAGCTTAAGCAACATTCAGTACTTC. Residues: CASSLSNIQYF.

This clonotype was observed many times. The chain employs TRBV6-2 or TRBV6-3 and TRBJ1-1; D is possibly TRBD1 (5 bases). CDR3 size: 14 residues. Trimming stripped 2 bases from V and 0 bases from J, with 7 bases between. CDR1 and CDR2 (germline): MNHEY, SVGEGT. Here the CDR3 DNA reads TGTGCCAGCAGTTACGGGGGGGTGAACACTGAAGCTTTCTTT. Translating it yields CASSYGGVNTEAFF.